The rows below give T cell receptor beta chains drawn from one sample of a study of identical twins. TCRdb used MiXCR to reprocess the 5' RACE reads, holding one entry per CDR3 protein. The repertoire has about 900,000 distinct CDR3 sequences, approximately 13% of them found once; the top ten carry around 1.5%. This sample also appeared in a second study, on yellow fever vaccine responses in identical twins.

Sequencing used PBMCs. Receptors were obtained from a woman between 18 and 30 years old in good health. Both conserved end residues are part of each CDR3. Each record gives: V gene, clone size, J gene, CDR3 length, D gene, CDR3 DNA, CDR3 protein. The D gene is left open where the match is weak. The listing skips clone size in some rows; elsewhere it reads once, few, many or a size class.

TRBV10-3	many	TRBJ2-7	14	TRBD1	TGTGCCATCAGTGACCCTACAGGGGTGCGCGAGCAGTACTTC	CAISDPTGVREQYF
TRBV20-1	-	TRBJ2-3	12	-	TGCAGTGCTAACGGGGAACCAGATACGCAGTATTTT	CSANGEPDTQYF
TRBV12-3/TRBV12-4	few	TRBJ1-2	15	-	TGTGCCAGCAGTCCCGCCGGCGGGAGCAACTATGGCTACACCTTC	CASSPAGGSNYGYTF
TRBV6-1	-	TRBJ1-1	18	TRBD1	TGTGCCAGCCAACGGGCCGGGACAGGGGGTGTTCGGAAGACTGAAGCTTTCTTT	CASQRAGTGGVRKTEAFF
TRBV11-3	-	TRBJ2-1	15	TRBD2	TGTGCCAGCAGCCTTAGCGGGAGGCGTAACAATGAGCAGTTCTTC	CASSLSGRRNNEQFF
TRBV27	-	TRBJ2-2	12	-	TGTGCCAGCGGGGATTACACCGGGGAGCTGTTTTTT	CASGDYTGELFF
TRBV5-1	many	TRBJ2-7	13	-	TGCGCCAGCAGCTTACTTGCAGACTACGAGCAGTACTTC	CASSLLADYEQYF
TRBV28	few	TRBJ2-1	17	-	TGTGCCAGCACCCGGGAGCACCTGGGGCCCGCGGGAAATGAGCAGTTCTTC	CASTREHLGPAGNEQFF
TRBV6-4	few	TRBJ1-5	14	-	TGTGCCAGCAGTGACTCGACGTCAGACCAGCCCCAGCATTTT	CASSDSTSDQPQHF
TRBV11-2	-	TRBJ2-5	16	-	TGTGCCAGCAGCTTAGTCGGGACGGACACCCAAGAGACCCAGTACTTC	CASSLVGTDTQETQYF